The 27 T cell receptor beta chains reported below all come from one sample, sequenced in a study of blood T cell repertoires in COVID-19. Some clones are missing from TCRdb's copy, which holds only in-frame ones; the method was immunoSEQ multiplex PCR. The sample holds some 100,000 clones; about nine tenths are singletons and the top ten take around 10%. The sequencing input was peripheral blood. Receptor source: a man aged 45-65 years with acute or convalescent COVID-19.

The V call is TRBV20-1, the J call TRBJ2-1; D is unresolved. V shed 5 bases and J shed 3 bases, with 5 bases lying between them. The germline gives CDR1 DFQATT, CDR2 SNEGSKA (reference sequence). The CDR3 contains 11 residues. CDR3 nucleotide sequence: TGCAGTGCTCCAGACTACAATGAGCAGTTCTTC. Its translation is CSAPDYNEQFF.

The rearrangement joins TRBV27 to TRBJ2-1; 7 positions agree with TRBD1. The CDR3 covers 14 residues. V was pared by 4 bases and J by 3 bases, with 3 bases of the junction left unmatched. The germline V gene has CDR1 MNHEY and CDR2 SMNVEV (reference sequence). The CDR3 DNA follows: TGTGCCAGCAGTTCTCGGGACAGCTACAATGAGCAGTTCTTC. Protein product: CASSSRDSYNEQFF.

This clone was observed a few times. Here the CDR3 DNA reads TGTGCCAGCAGCGGACAGGGAAGTCCTGAAGCTTTCTTT. Translated: CASSGQGSPEAFF. This chain links TRBV28 with TRBJ1-1; TRBD1 agrees at 8 bases. From germline, CDR1 is MDHEN and CDR2 SYDVKM. The V segment lost 6 bases and the J segment 6 bases; nucleotides outside the gene matches: 6. The CDR3 spans 13 residues. Looking up the rest from reference TRBV28 and TRBJ1-1 gives the full variable domain: DVKVTQSSRYLVKRTGEKVFLECVQDMDHENMFWYRQDPGLGLRLIYFSYDVKMKEKGDIPEGYSVSREKKERFSLILESASTNQTSMYLCASSGQGSPEAFFGQGTRLTVV.

This chain joins TRBV12-3 or TRBV12-4 and TRBJ2-7; no firm D call. The V end was cut by 2 bases, the J end by 7 bases, with 6 bases between. There are 11 residues in the CDR3. In DNA, the CDR3 is TGTGCCAGCAGTTTATACGGGGAGCAGTACTTC. Amino acids: CASSLYGEQYF.

The chain carries TRBV20-1 and TRBJ1-2; 7 nucleotides line up with TRBD1. This CDR3 is built from 15 residues. V gave up 3 bases and J gave up 6 bases; unmatched junction bases: 13. CDR1 is DFQATT, CDR2 SNEGSKA, per germline (reference sequence). CDR3 bases: TGCAGTGCTAGTCATTTCGTCCGACAGGGAGATGGCTACACCTTC. Translated: CSASHFVRQGDGYTF.

The table lists this clone with a few counts. The CDR3 loop reads CASSISLSGYEQYF. For the CDR3, the DNA is TGTGCCAGCAGCATCTCCCTAAGCGGTTACGAGCAGTACTTC. The gene calls are TRBV27 and TRBJ2-7; TRBD2 is a possible D gene (5 bases). V lost 6 bases and J 4 bases, leaving 16 bases between the germline ends. This CDR3 has 14 amino acids. Germline lookup yields CDR1 MNHEY and CDR2 SMNVEV (reference sequence).

The V call is TRBV11-2, the J call TRBJ1-1; D is unclear. V lost 6 bases, J lost 1 base, and 6 bases lay in between. The CDR3 runs to 12 residues. From germline, CDR1 is SGHAT and CDR2 FQNNGV. Here the CDR3 reads CASSIQNTEAFF. CDR3 bases: TGTGCCAGCAGTATACAGAACACTGAAGCTTTCTTT.

The chain uses TRBV15 and TRBJ1-3; D gene ambiguous. The CDR3 runs to 15 residues. Trimming shortened V by 0 bases and J by 9 bases, and 15 bases separated the two germline ends. CDR1 and CDR2 (germline): LNHNV, YYDKDF (reference sequence). CDR3 DNA: TGTGCCACCAGCAGAGATCCCTACGGTTCGTCCACCATATATTTT. It yields the protein CATSRDPYGSSTIYF.

This chain connects TRBV7-9 to TRBJ1-1; 8 nucleotides match TRBD1. The V gene end was trimmed by 7 bases and the J gene end by 2 bases; junction bases not matched to a gene: 12. CDR1 and CDR2 from the germline V gene are SEHNR and FQNEAQ (reference sequence). The CDR3 is made up of 16 amino acids. CDR3 DNA sequence: TGTGCCAGCACCCTCCTAGGACAGGGAAGTAACACTGAAGCTTTCTTT. Protein sequence: CASTLLGQGSNTEAFF. Combining the CDR3 with reference TRBV7-9 and TRBJ1-1 gives the whole variable domain DTGVSQNPRHKITKRGQNVTFRCDPISEHNRLYWYRQTLGQGPEFLTYFQNEAQLEKSRLLSDRFSAERPKGSFSTLEIQRTEQGDSAMYLCASTLLGQGSNTEAFFGQGTRLTVV.

This chain joins TRBV10-3 and TRBJ1-3; D is unresolved. Trimming stripped 0 bases from V and 2 bases from J, with 8 bases between. Germline V gene data show CDR1 as ENHRY and CDR2 as SYGVKD. The CDR3 runs to 15 residues. CDR3 sequence reads: CAISESEDPGNTIYF. In DNA form, the CDR3 reads TGTGCCATCAGTGAGTCGGAGGACCCTGGAAACACCATATATTTT.

The chain combines TRBV2 with TRBJ2-1; 13 bases agree with TRBD2. Germline V gives CDR1 SNHLY, CDR2 FYNNEI. With V trimmed by 8 bases and J by 0 bases, 10 bases remained unmatched. This CDR3 has 18 residues. The CDR3 is CASSGLAGVQSSYNEQFF. The DNA for the CDR3 is TGTGCCAGCTCCGGACTAGCGGGAGTCCAATCCTCCTACAATGAGCAGTTCTTC.

V and J are TRBV30 and TRBJ1-2; 8 bases align to TRBD1. The CDR3 is 13 residues long. Looked up from germline, CDR1 is GTSNPN and CDR2 is SVGIG (reference sequence). V trimming: 7 bases; J trimming: 8 bases; junction bases outside the gene matches: 12. CDR3 sequence (DNA): TGTGCCTTCCTCGGGCAGGGGGCTTGGGGCTACACCTTC. This codes for CAFLGQGAWGYTF. Drawing the rest from reference TRBV30 and TRBJ1-2, the complete variable domain is SQTIHQWPATLVQPVGSPLSLECTVEGTSNPNLYWYRQAAGRGLQLLFYSVGIGQISSEVPQNLSASRPQDRQFILSSKKLLLSDSGFYLCAFLGQGAWGYTFGSGTRLTVV.

The V and J genes are TRBV12-3 or TRBV12-4 and TRBJ1-2; D remains ambiguous. V lost 2 bases, J lost 7 bases, and 8 bases lay in between. CDR3 length: 12 residues. In nucleotides, the CDR3 is TGTGCCAGCAGTTTATTCCTCTCTGGCTACACCTTC. Its protein product is CASSLFLSGYTF.

The chain couples TRBV5-8 to TRBJ1-2, with 7 bases lining up with TRBD1. Germline lookup yields CDR1 SGHTS and CDR2 YDEGEE. Trimming took 4 bases from V and 7 from J; bases not matched to a gene: 4. CDR3 length equals 12 residues. The DNA of the CDR3 is TGTGCCAGCAGCCCACAGGGGTTTGGCTACACCTTC. This gives the protein CASSPQGFGYTF.

The V gene is TRBV11-2, the J gene TRBJ2-3; tentatively, D is TRBD2 (5 bases). Trimming pared 2 bases from V and 4 bases from J, leaving 10 bases between. This CDR3 is 14 amino acids long. Germline V CDR1 and CDR2: SGHAT, FQNNGV. Written as DNA, the CDR3 is TGTGCCAGCAGCTTATTCGGACTCTCAGATACGCAGTATTTT. It specifies CASSLFGLSDTQYF.

This chain joins TRBV5-5 and TRBJ2-7, with D tentatively TRBD2 (5 bases). The germline V gene has CDR1 SGHKS and CDR2 YYEKEE (reference sequence). V gave up 6 bases and J gave up 6 bases, with 19 bases separating them. The CDR3 has 14 amino acids. The DNA of the CDR3 is TGTGCCAGCACCCTTCTTGTGGGAGTGGGCGAGCAGTACTTC. Translation: CASTLLVGVGEQYF.

V gene TRBV7-8 combines with J gene TRBJ2-2; a weak D match, TRBD1 (6 bases). Between the trimmed V and J ends, which lost 8 bases and 2 bases, there was a span of 15 bases. The germline V gene has CDR1 SGHVS and CDR2 FQNEAQ. The CDR3 length is 15 residues. CDR3 loop: CASVSRGTNTGELFF. CDR3 nucleotide sequence: TGTGCCAGCGTCTCTAGGGGGACCAACACCGGGGAGCTGTTTTTT.

V is TRBV10-1 and J is TRBJ2-3, with D uncertain. Germline CDR1 and CDR2: WNHNN and SYGVQD (reference sequence). Trimming left V 3 bases short and J 1 base short, with 14 bases between. This CDR3 has 16 amino acids. The CDR3 sequence: CASSDSANYGTDTQYF. As DNA, the CDR3 is TGCGCCAGCAGTGACAGCGCGAATTATGGCACAGATACGCAGTATTTT.

CDR3 coding DNA: TGTGCCAGCAAAACTAGCGGTGGTCCCTACGAGCAGTACTTC. Translated: CASKTSGGPYEQYF. The chain has TRBV7-8 and TRBJ2-7; 8 nucleotides line up with TRBD2. CDR1 is SGHVS, CDR2 FQNEAQ, per germline. J gave up 2 bases and V 7 bases, and 7 bases lay outside the gene matches. CDR3 length equals 14 residues.

The count of this clone is one. This chain joins TRBV5-1 and TRBJ2-1; 8 positions agree with TRBD1. This CDR3 is 15 amino acids long. From germline, CDR1 is SGHRS and CDR2 YFSETQ. The V segment lost 1 base and the J segment 7 bases; nucleotides outside the gene matches: 7. CDR3 coding DNA: TGCGCCAGCAGCTTGTGGCAGGGGGCGGGAAATGAGCAGTTCTTC. This encodes CASSLWQGAGNEQFF.

The count of this clone is one. The V call is TRBV7-2, the J call TRBJ2-3; 8 nucleotides match TRBD2. The CDR3 runs 15 residues. V trimming: 4 bases; J trimming: 5 bases; junction bases outside the gene matches: 8. From germline, CDR1 is SGHTA and CDR2 FQGNSA. This CDR3 is CASSSQRGLVDTQYF. CDR3 in DNA: TGTGCCAGCAGCTCGCAGCGGGGGCTTGTAGATACGCAGTATTTT. The whole variable domain, filled in from reference TRBV7-2 and TRBJ2-3, reads GAGVSQSPSNKVTEKGKDVELRCDPISGHTALYWYRQSLGQGLEFLIYFQGNSAPDKSGLPSDRFSAERTGGSVSTLTIQRTQQEDSAVYLCASSSQRGLVDTQYFGPGTRLTVL.

This chain joins TRBV25-1 and TRBJ1-5, with 7 bases matching TRBD1. This CDR3 is 15 amino acids long. The V gene's germline CDR1 is MGHDK and CDR2 SYGVNS. V gave up 5 bases and J gave up 6 bases; unmatched junction bases: 10. Here the CDR3 DNA reads TGTGCCAGCAGTCAGGGGGGCGGATTAAGTCAGCCCCAGCATTTT. Protein product: CASSQGGGLSQPQHF. Drawing the rest from reference TRBV25-1 and TRBJ1-5, the complete variable domain is EADIYQTPRYLVIGTGKKITLECSQTMGHDKMYWYQQDPGMELHLIHYSYGVNSTEKGDLSSESTVSRIRTEHFPLTLESARPSHTSQYLCASSQGGGLSQPQHFGDGTRLSIL.

The genes are TRBV7-8 and TRBJ2-5; 7 nucleotides match TRBD1. The ends lost 5 bases at V and 2 bases at J; junction bases unmatched: 17. The CDR3 runs to 18 residues. Germline values: CDR1 SGHVS, CDR2 FQNEAQ. CDR3 amino acids: CASSPRTGSQGTQETQYF. In nucleotides, the CDR3 is TGTGCCAGCAGCCCCCGTACCGGGTCACAGGGGACACAAGAGACCCAGTACTTC.

J is TRBJ1-2 and V is TRBV4-1, with 7 bases lining up with TRBD1. The CDR3 extends over 13 amino acids. Trimming removed 1 base from V and 6 bases from J; junction bases left unmatched: 2. Per germline, CDR1 MGHRA and CDR2 YSYEKL. The CDR3 spells CASSQGDSDGYTF. Here the CDR3 DNA reads TGCGCCAGCAGCCAAGGGGACAGTGATGGCTACACCTTC.

The V gene is TRBV19, the J gene TRBJ1-2; D is unresolved. The germline V and J ends were trimmed by 3 bases and 0 bases, with 17 bases remaining between them. CDR3 length equals 17 residues. The germline V gene has CDR1 LNHDA and CDR2 SQIVND (reference sequence). CDR3 DNA sequence: TGTGCCAGTAGTATCGTCCGATTATTACCAGCTAACTATGGCTACACCTTC. This gives the protein CASSIVRLLPANYGYTF.

This rearrangement joins TRBV6-1 to TRBJ2-1, with TRBD2 matching 9 bases. Unmatched junction bases numbered 15, after V lost 4 bases and J lost 8 bases. Looked up from germline, CDR1 is MNHNS and CDR2 is SASEGT. CDR3 length: 17 residues. DNA for the CDR3: TGTGCCAGCAGTGCCCTCTGGGCGGGAGGGGGGTCAGATGAGCAGTTCTTC. Protein sequence: CASSALWAGGGSDEQFF.

The chain joins TRBV6-5 to TRBJ1-1; 8 bases line up with TRBD1. The CDR3 runs to 14 residues. The J segment lost 1 base and the V segment lost 7 bases, leaving 5 bases of the junction unmatched. Germline V gene sequence: CDR1 MNHEY, CDR2 SVGAGI. CDR3 residues: CASTMGQANTEAFF. In DNA, the CDR3 is TGTGCCAGCACCATGGGACAGGCGAACACTGAAGCTTTCTTT.